Below, 26 T cell receptor beta chains from the same sample are listed, as sequenced in a study of cytomegalovirus exposure and HLA in healthy donors. The PCR was carried out with 60 Vbeta primers and 13 Jbeta primers. Profiling relied on immunoSEQ multiplex PCR, and the TCRdb table lists in-frame clones only, not all of them. Here the sample spans some 120,000 clones, more than 80% being singletons. Material: PBMCs. These receptors all stem from a man under 40 in good health and CMV-seropositive.

This clone has only a few counts. The chain is built from TRBV29-1 and TRBJ2-5; a weak D match, TRBD1 (6 bases). CDR3 length equals 15 residues. Between the trimmed V and J ends, which lost 5 bases and 5 bases, there was a span of 21 bases. Per the germline V gene, CDR1 is SQVTM and CDR2 is ANQGSEA. CDR3: CSVLPGSGGPETQYF. For the CDR3, the DNA is TGCAGCGTTCTCCCAGGCTCTGGGGGCCCTGAGACCCAGTACTTC. Supplemented by reference TRBV29-1 and TRBJ2-5, the full variable domain reads SAVISQKPSRDICQRGTSLTIQCQVDSQVTMMFWYRQQPGQSLTLIATANQGSEATYESGFVIDKFPISRPNLTFSTLTVSNMSPEDSSIYLCSVLPGSGGPETQYFGPGTRLLVL.

CDR3 loop: CASIGQGSSGANVLTF. CDR3 sequence (DNA): TGTGCCAGTATCGGACAGGGGAGCTCTGGGGCCAACGTCCTGACTTTC. The V gene is TRBV19, the J gene TRBJ2-6, with 9 positions matching TRBD1. The junction had 4 bases not matched to a gene; V was cut back by 7 bases and J by 0 bases. Germline assignment: CDR1 LNHDA and CDR2 SQIVND (reference sequence). The CDR3 covers 16 residues.

The V and J genes are TRBV12-5 and TRBJ1-3; 7 nucleotides match TRBD1. The germline V gene has CDR1 LGHNT and CDR2 FRNRAP. V was pared by 4 bases and J by 2 bases, with 5 bases of the junction left unmatched. The CDR3 runs to 15 residues. CDR3 DNA sequence: TGTGCTAGTGGTTCGCCCACAGGGGCTGGAAACACCATATATTTT. Translated, it gives CASGSPTGAGNTIYF.

The rearrangement uses TRBV10-3 and TRBJ2-2; 14 bases are shared with TRBD2. V gave up 6 bases and J gave up 2 bases; unmatched junction bases: 5. There are 17 residues in the CDR3. Germline loops: CDR1 ENHRY, CDR2 SYGVKD. DNA for the CDR3: TGTGCCATCAGCTTGACTAGCGGGGGGGCAAACACCGGGGAGCTGTTTTTT. Translated, it gives CAISLTSGGANTGELFF.

This clone showed up just a few times. This chain joins TRBV11-2 and TRBJ2-5; 7 nucleotides align to TRBD1. With V trimmed by 6 bases and J by 4 bases, 11 bases remained unmatched. This CDR3 is built from 15 residues. Germline assignment: CDR1 SGHAT and CDR2 FQNNGV. In DNA form, the CDR3 reads TGTGCCAGCAGTCCCGGGACAGTTGGGGGAGAGACCCAGTACTTC. It codes for CASSPGTVGGETQYF.

This chain joins TRBV30 and TRBJ1-1; D gene unclear. V was trimmed by 0 bases and J by 4 bases, leaving 12 bases between them. CDR1 is GTSNPN and CDR2 is SVGIG in the germline V gene (reference sequence). This CDR3 contains 14 residues. CDR3 region: CAWSVRRVITEAFF. DNA for the CDR3: TGTGCCTGGAGTGTACGGCGGGTGATCACTGAAGCTTTCTTT.

The CDR3 is CAWRTPQGTTEAFF. Here the CDR3 DNA reads TGTGCCTGGAGAACCCCCCAGGGGACCACTGAAGCTTTCTTT. The V gene is TRBV30, the J gene TRBJ1-1; possibly TRBD1 for D (6 bases). The CDR3 has 14 amino acids. The V end lost 3 bases, the J end lost 4 bases, and 15 bases lay between the germline ends. Germline V gene data show CDR1 as GTSNPN and CDR2 as SVGIG (reference sequence).

This chain joins TRBV12-5 and TRBJ2-2; 7 positions match TRBD1. V trimming: 4 bases; J trimming: 5 bases; junction bases outside the gene matches: 19. Germline V gives CDR1 LGHNT, CDR2 FRNRAP. This CDR3 spans 19 amino acids. CDR3 DNA: TGTGCTAGTGGTTCACGGGGACAGAGCTCGCGTGGTGTGACCGGGGAGCTGTTTTTT. It translates to CASGSRGQSSRGVTGELFF. The whole variable domain, remainder taken from reference TRBV12-5 and TRBJ2-2, is DARVTQTPRHKVTEMGQEVTMRCQPILGHNTVFWYRQTMMQGLELLAYFRNRAPLDDSGMPKDRFSAEMPDATLATLKIQPSEPRDSAVYFCASGSRGQSSRGVTGELFFGEGSRLTVL.

This chain connects TRBV10-3 to TRBJ2-2, with TRBD1 matching over 9 bases. Germline V gene data show CDR1 as ENHRY and CDR2 as SYGVKD. V lost 2 bases, J lost 5 bases, and 6 bases stayed unmatched. There are 16 residues in the CDR3. The CDR3 loop is CAISEPGQGGTGELFF. CDR3 nucleotide sequence: TGTGCCATCAGTGAGCCGGGACAGGGAGGGACCGGGGAGCTGTTTTTT.

Regarding this clone: The DNA is omitted, as the CDR3 cannot be located on it reliably, and the CDR3 follows TCRdb's listing. V gene TRBV12-5 combines with J gene TRBJ1-4; the table's D gene call, TRBD1, was not cross checked with the DNA. Looked up from germline, CDR1 is LGHNT and CDR2 is FRNRAP. With termini counted, the CDR3 has 15 amino acids. This CDR3 reads CASGLVMGTNEKLFF.

This chain connects TRBV2 to TRBJ1-6, with 7 bases fitting TRBD1. CDR1 is SNHLY and CDR2 is FYNNEI in the germline V gene. The V and J ends lost 9 bases and 5 bases, in that order; junction bases with no gene match: 10. The CDR3 runs to 15 residues. The CDR3 DNA is TGTGCCAGTCAAATCTTGGGGACAGATAATTCACCCCTCCACTTT. Amino acid sequence: CASQILGTDNSPLHF.

The V and J genes are TRBV7-6 and TRBJ2-5; weak D call: TRBD1 (7 bases). Trimming cost V 2 bases and J 1 base, with 8 bases left between them. The CDR3 sequence is 14 residues long. Per germline, CDR1 SGHVS and CDR2 FNYEAQ. The CDR3 DNA is TGTGCCAGCAGCTTACAGGGGGGCCAAGAGACCCAGTACTTC. Amino acids: CASSLQGGQETQYF.

The chain couples TRBV7-9 to TRBJ1-1, with D perhaps matching TRBD1 (5 bases). With 1 base removed from V and 8 bases from J, the gap between germline ends came to 5 bases. The CDR3 runs to 11 residues. The V gene's germline CDR1 is SEHNR and CDR2 FQNEAQ (reference sequence). CDR3 amino acids: CASSLDREAFF. CDR3 DNA sequence: TGTGCCAGCAGCTTAGACAGGGAAGCTTTCTTT.

The J gene is TRBJ2-1, the V gene TRBV30, with 8 bases lining up with TRBD1. This CDR3 contains 12 residues. The junction had 2 bases not matched to a gene; V was cut back by 2 bases and J by 8 bases. The germline CDR1 and CDR2 sequences are GTSNPN and SVGIG (reference sequence). CDR3 coding DNA: TGTGCCTGGAGTAACAGGGGGTATGAGCAGTTCTTC. As protein: CAWSNRGYEQFF.

The chain employs TRBV9 and TRBJ2-5, with 7 bases matching TRBD1. The CDR3 totals 14 residues. J lost 5 bases, V lost 4 bases, and 8 bases had no gene match. Germline V gene lookup returns CDR1 SGDLS and CDR2 YYNGEE. This CDR3 reads CASSTGASGETQYF. The CDR3, as DNA: TGTGCCAGCAGCACAGGGGCCTCAGGGGAGACCCAGTACTTC.

The J gene is TRBJ1-2, the V gene TRBV2, with 9 nucleotides matching TRBD1. The CDR3 loop spans 14 amino acids. After removal of 6 bases from V and 4 bases from J, the junction contained 6 bases not matched to a gene. Germline CDR1 SNHLY, CDR2 FYNNEI. For the CDR3, the DNA is TGTGCCAGCAGACAAACAGGGGGCAGCTATGGCTACACCTTC. Encoded protein: CASRQTGGSYGYTF.

The CDR3 protein is CASSASGGTGDRARILPEAFF. CDR3 bases: TGTGCCAGCAGTGCCTCGGGAGGAACAGGGGACAGGGCCCGTATCCTACCTGAAGCTTTCTTT. V is TRBV6-4 and J is TRBJ1-1; 9 bases match TRBD1. The germline CDR1 and CDR2 sequences are MRHNA and SNTAGT. J gave up 6 bases and V 4 bases, and 27 bases lay outside the gene matches. The CDR3 runs 21 residues.

The V and J genes are TRBV11-3 and TRBJ2-2; D is possibly TRBD1 (6 bases). Trimming took off 0 bases at V and 4 bases at J, with 21 bases between the two ends. Germline CDR1 and CDR2: SGHNT and YENEEA. The CDR3 spans 19 residues. This CDR3 reads CASSLDPWQGKKCTGELFF. In DNA form, the CDR3 reads TGTGCCAGCAGCTTAGATCCGTGGCAGGGGAAAAAGTGCACCGGGGAGCTGTTTTTT. Looking up the rest from reference TRBV11-3 and TRBJ2-2 gives the full variable domain: EAGVVQSPRYKIIEKKQPVAFWCNPISGHNTLYWYLQNLGQGPELLIRYENEEAVDDSQLPKDRFSAERLKGVDSTLKIQPAELGDSAVYLCASSLDPWQGKKCTGELFFGEGSRLTVL.

This chain joins TRBV6-5 and TRBJ2-3; 8 positions agree with TRBD2. The germline gives CDR1 MNHEY, CDR2 SVGAGI. This CDR3 spans 15 amino acids. Losses at the gene ends were 6 bases for V and 5 bases for J; bases not matched to a gene: 10. CDR3 sequence reads: CASSERGPDVDTQYF. The CDR3 bases are TGTGCCAGCAGCGAGCGGGGGCCCGATGTAGATACGCAGTATTTT.

The chain recombines TRBV25-1 with TRBJ2-2; 9 bases line up with TRBD2. The CDR3 loop spans 16 amino acids. The V and J ends lost 5 bases and 0 bases, in that order; junction bases with no gene match: 4. Germline V gene lookup returns CDR1 MGHDK and CDR2 SYGVNS. CDR3 sequence: CASSLAGGTNTGELFF. The CDR3 DNA is TGTGCCAGCAGTCTCGCGGGAGGGACGAACACCGGGGAGCTGTTTTTT.

The rearrangement links TRBV30 to TRBJ2-1; tentative D call: TRBD1 (5 bases). The V end lost 2 bases, the J end lost 0 bases, and 8 bases lay between the germline ends. From germline, CDR1 is GTSNPN and CDR2 SVGIG (reference sequence). This CDR3 has 14 amino acids. The CDR3 DNA sequence: TGTGCCTGGAGTCCTGACAGCTCCTACAATGAGCAGTTCTTC. Its translation is CAWSPDSSYNEQFF.

This chain joins TRBV5-1 and TRBJ2-1; 11 nucleotides align to TRBD2. V dropped 3 bases and J dropped 9; count of bases not matched to a gene: 8. The CDR3 covers 15 residues. Germline values: CDR1 SGHRS, CDR2 YFSETQ. The CDR3: CASSYGTSGGGEQFF. The CDR3 nucleotides read TGCGCCAGCAGCTACGGGACTAGCGGCGGGGGTGAGCAGTTCTTC.

This clone was detected only once. This chain uses TRBV10-1 with TRBJ1-5; D is unresolved. V was trimmed by 5 bases and J by 5 bases, leaving 16 bases between them. Germline V gene lookup returns CDR1 WNHNN and CDR2 SYGVQD (reference sequence). The CDR3 contains 15 residues. DNA for the CDR3: TGCGCCAGCAGTAACCGGAGCCGCGGGGATCAGCCCCAGCATTTT. It is translated as CASSNRSRGDQPQHF.

The V gene is TRBV28, the J gene TRBJ1-5; 9 nucleotides line up with TRBD1. Germline V gives CDR1 MDHEN, CDR2 SYDVKM. CDR3 length: 14 residues. Unmatched junction bases numbered 6, after V lost 10 bases and J lost 2 bases. DNA of the CDR3: TGTGCCACCGGGAGACAGGGGGGCAATCAGCCCCAGCATTTT. Its protein is CATGRQGGNQPQHF.

V gene TRBV5-1 combines with J gene TRBJ2-2; possible D gene TRBD1, 6 bases. CDR3 length: 16 residues. Trimming removed 1 base from V and 3 bases from J, with 13 bases in between. Germline CDR1 reads SGHRS; CDR2 reads YFSETQ. In DNA form, the CDR3 reads TGCGCCAGCAGCTTGCGGGCAACAGGGCACACCGGGGAGCTGTTTTTT. Protein: CASSLRATGHTGELFF.

The rearrangement uses TRBV19 and TRBJ1-5; a possible D gene is TRBD1 (5 bases). The germline V and J ends were trimmed by 3 bases and 7 bases, with 10 bases remaining between them. Germline V gives CDR1 LNHDA, CDR2 SQIVND (reference sequence). The CDR3 extends over 13 amino acids. Here the CDR3 reads CASSIQGPQPQHF. The CDR3 DNA reads as TGTGCCAGTAGTATTCAGGGCCCCCAGCCCCAGCATTTT.